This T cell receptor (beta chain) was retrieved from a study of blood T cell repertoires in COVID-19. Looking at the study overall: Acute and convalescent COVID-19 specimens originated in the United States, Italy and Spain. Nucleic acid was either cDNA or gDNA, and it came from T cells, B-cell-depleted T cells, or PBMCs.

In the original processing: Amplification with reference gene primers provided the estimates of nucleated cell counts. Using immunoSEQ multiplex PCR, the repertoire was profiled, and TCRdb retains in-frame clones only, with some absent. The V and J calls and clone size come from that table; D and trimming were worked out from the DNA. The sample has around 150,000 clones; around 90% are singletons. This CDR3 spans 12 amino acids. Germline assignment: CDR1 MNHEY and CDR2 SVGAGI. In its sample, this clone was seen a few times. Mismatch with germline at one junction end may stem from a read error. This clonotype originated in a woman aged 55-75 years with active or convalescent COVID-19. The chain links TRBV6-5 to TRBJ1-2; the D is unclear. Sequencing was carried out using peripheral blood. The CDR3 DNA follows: TGTGCCAGCACTTACTTCCCGGGGGGCTACACCTTC. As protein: CASTYFPGGYTF.